This is a list of T cell receptor beta chains from one sample in a study of CD8 T cells in Susac syndrome. TCRdb redid the calling of the immunoSEQ multiplex PCR reads with MiXCR, one entry per CDR3 protein. The profile covers about 90,000 distinct CDR3 sequences, with about 95% appearing a single time and 0.5% to 0.8% taken by the ten largest. Sample: CD8+ T cells from PBMCs. These receptors were obtained from a human donor with Susac syndrome. Both conserved end residues are part of each CDR3. The D gene is left open where the match is weak. Not all rows give a size; the values are once, few, many and, for expanded clones, a class.

v_gene	d_gene	abundance	j_gene	CDR3nt	CDR3aa
TRBV20-1	TRBD1	-	TRBJ1-1	TGCAGTGCCACGACAGGGGCGGACACTGAAGCTTTCTTT	CSATTGADTEAFF
TRBV15	TRBD1	-	TRBJ1-1	TGTGCCACCAGCTGGACAGGGATGAACACTGAAGCTTTCTTT	CATSWTGMNTEAFF
TRBV20-1	TRBD2	-	TRBJ2-3	TGCAGTGCTGTAGCGGGGGCGGGCACAGATACGCAGTATTTT	CSAVAGAGTDTQYF
TRBV30	-	-	TRBJ2-3	TGTGCCTGGAAATTCCAGCCGGGCACAGATACGCAGTATTTT	CAWKFQPGTDTQYF
TRBV9	-	-	TRBJ2-1	TGTGCCAGCAGCCGAAATCCCGTTGAGGACAATGAGCAGTTCTTC	CASSRNPVEDNEQFF
TRBV9	-	-	TRBJ2-3	TGTGCCAGCAGCGCTCCGGGCGCCTCAGATACGCAGTATTTT	CASSAPGASDTQYF
TRBV20-1	-	-	TRBJ2-7	TGCAGTGCTAGCTTCCAGCGCGCGGCCCACGAGCAGTACTTC	CSASFQRAAHEQYF
TRBV27	-	-	TRBJ1-2	TGTGCCAGCAGTTCCACCCCGTTGAGGGTAGACTATGGCTACGCCTTC	CASSSTPLRVDYGYAF
TRBV4-1	-	-	TRBJ2-7	TGCGCCAGCAGCCAAGTCGGCTCCGAGCAGTACTTC	CASSQVGSEQYF
TRBV5-8	-	-	TRBJ2-5	TGTGCCAGCGGCAGGATGTCGAGCTCGGAGACCCAGTACTTC	CASGRMSSSETQYF
TRBV27	-	few	TRBJ2-7	TGTGCCAGCAGTTATGGCTACGAGCAGTACTTC	CASSYGYEQYF